The 6 T cell receptor beta chains given below trace back to one sample, sequenced in a study of cytomegalovirus exposure and HLA in healthy donors. Profiled with immunoSEQ multiplex PCR; TCRdb holds only in-frame clones, not every one. The sample has 35,000 to 50,000 clones, roughly nine tenths seen once. Input material: PBMCs. The receptors shown here come from a man between 18 and 35 years old in good health and CMV-seronegative.

The chain employs TRBV6-5 and TRBJ1-5, with 8 bases identical to TRBD1. The CDR3 contains 16 residues. In germline, CDR1 is MNHEY, CDR2 SVGAGI. The J segment lost 4 bases and the V segment lost 2 bases, leaving 7 bases of the junction unmatched. The CDR3 here is CASSYEPQGANQPQHF. For the CDR3, the DNA is TGTGCCAGCAGTTACGAACCTCAGGGGGCGAATCAGCCCCAGCATTTT.

The rearrangement joins TRBV6-5 to TRBJ1-2, with TRBD1 matching over 12 bases. There are 14 residues in the CDR3. V dropped 4 bases and J dropped 6; count of bases not matched to a gene: 3. The V gene's germline CDR1 is MNHEY and CDR2 SVGAGI. The CDR3 sequence: CASSSRDRGHGYTF. The DNA for the CDR3 is TGTGCCAGCAGTTCCCGGGACAGGGGGCATGGCTACACCTTC.

The chain couples TRBV13 to TRBJ2-1; a possible D gene is TRBD2 (7 bases). The CDR3 is made up of 16 amino acids. The V end lost 0 bases, the J end lost 5 bases, and 14 bases lay between the germline ends. The germline V gene encodes CDR1 PRHDT and CDR2 FYEKMQ (reference sequence). Here the CDR3 reads CASSLGRRGANNEQFF. CDR3 DNA: TGTGCCAGCAGCTTAGGGCGTCGGGGGGCCAACAATGAGCAGTTCTTC.

The rearrangement links TRBV5-6 to TRBJ1-3; 7 bases are shared with TRBD1. Trimming at V came to 3 bases and at J to 2 bases, leaving 5 bases not matched to a gene. CDR1 SGHDT and CDR2 YYEEEE come from the germline V gene. The CDR3 runs 15 residues. CDR3 in amino acids: CASSSPGTAGNTIYF. The CDR3 DNA is TGTGCCAGCAGCTCTCCAGGGACAGCTGGAAACACCATATATTTT.

The chain joins TRBV18 to TRBJ2-7, with 7 bases fitting TRBD2. Unmatched junction bases numbered 8, after V lost 3 bases and J lost 0 bases. In germline, CDR1 is KGHSH, CDR2 LQKENI. The CDR3 contains 16 residues. The CDR3: CASSPTSGVSSYEQYF. CDR3 nucleotides: TGTGCCAGCTCACCGACAAGCGGGGTGAGCTCCTACGAGCAGTACTTC.

V gene TRBV5-1 combines with J gene TRBJ2-3, with a weak D call TRBD2 (5 bases). Per the germline V gene, CDR1 is SGHRS and CDR2 is YFSETQ. With 0 bases removed from V and 1 base from J, the gap between germline ends came to 9 bases. The CDR3 has 15 residues. CDR3 in amino acids: CASSLDGKRTDTQYF. CDR3 DNA sequence: TGCGCCAGCAGCTTGGACGGGAAGCGCACAGATACGCAGTATTTT.